This TCR beta chain was identified in a study of CD8 T cells in Susac syndrome. Reverse transcription of roughly 0.5 to 1 ug RNA was carried out with random hexamers. Each CDR3 protein is one row after TCRdb ran MiXCR on the immunoSEQ multiplex PCR reads. This sample has about 180,000 distinct CDR3 sequences, with 90% to 95% found just once. CDR3 size: 15 residues. V lost 1 base and J lost 3, with 12 bases in between. The germline gives CDR1 LGHDT, CDR2 YNNKEL (reference sequence). The V call is TRBV3-1, the J call TRBJ1-1; a possible D gene is TRBD1 (6 bases). The source of this sequence is a human donor with Susac syndrome. The sample comprised CD4+ T cells from PBMCs. The chain's CDR3 is CASSQVGGGDTEAFF. CDR3 nucleotides: TGTGCCAGCAGCCAAGTAGGGGGGGGTGACACTGAAGCTTTCTTT. Variable domain in full (rest from reference TRBV3-1 and TRBJ1-1): DTAVSQTPKYLVTQMGNDKSIKCEQNLGHDTMYWYKQDSKKFLKIMFSYNNKELIINETVPNRFSPKSPDKAHLNLHINSLELGDSAVYFCASSQVGGGDTEAFFGQGTRLTVV.